A single TCR beta chain is shown here with its context. The method was immunoSEQ multiplex PCR; TCRdb's version includes in-frame clones alone and lacks a portion of them. The data show some 160,000 clones, 90% to 95% seen once. The data derive from a study of cytomegalovirus exposure and HLA in healthy donors. This sequence originates from a man between 18 and 35 years old in good health and CMV-seronegative. The source material was PBMCs.

The CDR3 protein is CASSQALRQGEAYEQYF. The CDR3 DNA follows: TGTGCCAGCAGCCAAGCCCTTCGACAGGGGGAAGCCTACGAGCAGTACTTC. The J gene is TRBJ2-7, the V gene TRBV14; TRBD1 matches at 9 bases. Trimming took 1 base from V and 2 from J; bases not matched to a gene: 9. The CDR3 is 17 residues long. Per germline, CDR1 SGHDN and CDR2 FVKESK.